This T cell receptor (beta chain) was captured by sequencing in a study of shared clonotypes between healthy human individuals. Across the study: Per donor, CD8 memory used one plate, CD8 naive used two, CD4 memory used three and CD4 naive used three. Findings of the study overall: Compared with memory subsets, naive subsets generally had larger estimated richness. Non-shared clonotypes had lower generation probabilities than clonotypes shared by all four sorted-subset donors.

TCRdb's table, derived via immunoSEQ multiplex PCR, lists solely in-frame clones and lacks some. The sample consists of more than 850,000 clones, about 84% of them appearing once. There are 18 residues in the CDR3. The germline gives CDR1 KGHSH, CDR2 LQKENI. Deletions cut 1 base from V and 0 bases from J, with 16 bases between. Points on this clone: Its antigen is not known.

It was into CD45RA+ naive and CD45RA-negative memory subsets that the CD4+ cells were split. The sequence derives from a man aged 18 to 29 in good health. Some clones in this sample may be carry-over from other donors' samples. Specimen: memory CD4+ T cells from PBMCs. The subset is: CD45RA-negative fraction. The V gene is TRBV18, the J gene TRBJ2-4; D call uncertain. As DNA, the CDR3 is TGTGCCAGCTCACCACAATATCGGCCGGCTGGAGCCAAAAACATTCAGTACTTC. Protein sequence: CASSPQYRPAGAKNIQYF.